This paragraph reports one T cell receptor (beta chain). What it recognizes is unknown. Data came from immunoSEQ multiplex PCR; TCRdb stores just in-frame clones and leaves some out. The data contain tens of thousands of clones, more than 85% of them singletons. These data are taken from a study of T cells in localized non-small cell lung cancer. Whole-study results and caveats: Increased T cell density in blood showed an association with longer overall survival. Among the tissues sampled, uninvolved adjacent lung had the highest T cell clonality, above tumor. When the top 100 tumor clones were examined, a median approximately 59 of them also appeared in the adjacent lung, which was paired and uninvolved.

V lost 3 bases to trimming and J lost 1 base; unmatched junction nucleotides: 2. The CDR3 has 14 residues. The germline CDR1 and CDR2 sequences are SGHVS and FQNEAQ. The input for sequencing was PBMCs, taken before any cancer treatment. The chain couples TRBV7-8 to TRBJ2-7; 8 bases are a match to TRBD1. This TCR came from a woman aged 40-69 years with stage II lung adenocarcinoma. Written as DNA, the CDR3 is TGTGCCAGCAGCTTGGGGACAGGTTCCTACGAGCAGTACTTC. Encoded protein: CASSLGTGSYEQYF. Full variable domain (outside the CDR3, taken from reference TRBV7-8 and TRBJ2-7): GAGVSQSPRYKVAKRGQDVALRCDPISGHVSLFWYQQALGQGPEFLTYFQNEAQLDKSGLPSDRFFAERPEGSVSTLKIQRTQQEDSAVYLCASSLGTGSYEQYFGPGTRLTVT.